This T cell receptor (beta chain) was sequenced during a study of shared clonotypes between healthy human individuals (dated by TCRdb to about 2020). For the study in its entirety: A few men and two women, aged 18 to 49 years, made up the cohort. For each donor, three plates each were used for CD4 naive and CD4 memory, two plates were used for CD8 naive, and one plate was used for CD8 memory. Blood TCR repertoires of five healthy adults were deeply sequenced to estimate repertoire size and the extent of clonotype sharing between individuals. To increase sequencing depth and limit assay-specific biases, TCR repertoire library preparation and sequencing were carried out by different laboratories using diverse techniques. Between about 0.85 and 10 billion PBMCs per donor were obtained by leukapheresis. Overall results and qualifications from the work: Compared with non-shared clonotypes, clonotypes shared by all four sorted-subset donors had higher generation probabilities. Only blood was sampled, and tissue TCR repertoires likely differ from those in blood. About 4.5% of naive CD4, 3.5% of naive CD8, about 2.1% of memory CD4, and about 0.4% of memory CD8 clonotypes were shared across a few donors. Incomplete sequencing was indicated by rarefaction of sorted-subset datasets, despite the large sequencing depth. Estimated clonotype richness was generally larger for naive than for memory subsets. Because the study included only a small number of donors, the genetic and exposure-history diversity represented was limited. Pairwise subsampling led to the expectation that sequencing depth would affect the degree of clonotype sharing among donors.

CD8 naive samples consisted of CD45RO-negative cells that were positively selected for CCR7, yielding a CD45RA+CCR7+ population without TemRA cells. Donors were healthy HIV-negative adults with no recently reported acute infections or vaccinations. All donors were Caucasian adults living in Nashville, Tennessee, USA. Blood was obtained by leukapheresis, after which PBMCs were separated by Ficoll-Histopaque density gradient centrifugation and cryopreserved in liquid nitrogen vapor phase. Analytical flow cytometry was used to check the purity and quantity of every magnetically sorted T cell population. Each sorted fraction had its genomic DNA isolated and then quantified by UV absorbance on a Nanodrop 2000c. Turning to this clone: Its antigen is not yet known. One base away there is no much larger clone; base qualities are not given.

The CDR3 spans 17 residues, from the cysteine through the phenylalanine. The entry retains the CDR3 DNA only, 51 bases that are in frame from base 1. Reading the germline V gene gives CDR1 SGHAT and CDR2 FQNNGV. Germline trimming amounts to 0 bases on V and 1 base on J, with 1 as the count of junction bases outside the gene matches. TCR CDR3 regions were amplified from genomic DNA by multiplex PCR using the deep immunoSEQ assay. Genomic DNA extracted from each cell subset was distributed evenly over all wells of several immunoSEQ 96-well plates, and each plate served as one replicate. Each replicate PCR for sorted subsets received about 180 ng genomic DNA, equal to roughly 30,000 T cell genomes. The purified libraries were quantified using a Qubit 3.0 fluorometer, sized with a Bioanalyzer 2100, and then quantified again using the KAPA Library Quantification kit. Every immunoSEQ 96-well plate was sequenced on a dedicated single-read 150-cycle Illumina NextSeq 550 flow cell. Per the source publication's procedure: The immunoSEQ output contained only junctional sequences without quality scores, so filtering could not match that applied to full-length reads. To assign V/J genes and CDR3, sequences were annotated using PyIR, a Python wrapper for IgBLAST v1.9, with IMGT germline references. Any read was removed if the V/J assignment was weak (E-value above 1e-6), the CDR3 was missing, or the read contained stop codons, out-of-frame junctions, or ambiguous translated residues. V3J clonotypes were defined as sequences sharing an identical inferred V gene, J gene, and CDR3 amino acid sequence. Percentage overlap between repertoires was calculated by dividing the number of shared unique clonotypes by the size of the smaller repertoire. Three approaches were used to assess repertoire richness: RTK rarefaction, the Chao1 estimator, and Recon v2.1 estimates of unobserved clonotypes. OLGA was used to compute generation probabilities for all TCRbeta clonotypes that the gDNA method yielded from a few donors. TCRdb's version of the immuneACCESS table is confined to in-frame rearrangements and falls short of the full clone set. An unresolved V gene accounts for under half of the shortfall where checked; the remainder is of unknown origin. V and J calls and clone size are those listed in that table; D and trimming were worked out from the DNA. Present in this sample are almost 700,000 clones, around 90% of which were seen just once. The ten top clones hold about 24% of the sample.

This TCR came from a man aged 25 to 40 in good health. The rearranged segments are TRBV11-2 and TRBJ2-2, with 11 bases matching TRBD2. Sequencing was carried out using naive CD8+ T cells sorted from blood. The cell subset or site label of this sample denotes: CD45RA+CCR7+. The CDR3 has the sequence CASSLETSGKNTGELFF. The DNA is TGTGCCAGCAGCTTAGAGACTAGCGGGAAGAACACCGGGGAGCTGTTTTTT.